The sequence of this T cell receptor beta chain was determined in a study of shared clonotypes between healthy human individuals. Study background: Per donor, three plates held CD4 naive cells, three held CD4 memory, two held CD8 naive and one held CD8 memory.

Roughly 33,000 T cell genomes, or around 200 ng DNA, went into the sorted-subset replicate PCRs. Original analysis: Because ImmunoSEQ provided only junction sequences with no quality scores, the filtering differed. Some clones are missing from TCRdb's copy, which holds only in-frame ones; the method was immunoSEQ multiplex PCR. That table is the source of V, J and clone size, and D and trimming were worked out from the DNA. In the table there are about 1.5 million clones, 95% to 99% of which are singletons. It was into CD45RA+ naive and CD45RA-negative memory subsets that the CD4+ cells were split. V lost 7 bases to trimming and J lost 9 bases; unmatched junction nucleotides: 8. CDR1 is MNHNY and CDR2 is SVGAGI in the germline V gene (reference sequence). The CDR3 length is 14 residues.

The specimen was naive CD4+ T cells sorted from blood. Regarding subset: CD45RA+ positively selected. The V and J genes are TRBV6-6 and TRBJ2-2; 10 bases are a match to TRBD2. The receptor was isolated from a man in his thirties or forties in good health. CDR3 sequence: CASTGLAGDWELFF. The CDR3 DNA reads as TGTGCCAGCACGGGGCTAGCGGGAGATTGGGAGCTGTTTTTT.